This T cell receptor (beta chain) was identified in a study of cytomegalovirus exposure and HLA in healthy donors. Germline-derived CDR1 and CDR2 are MNHEY and SMNVEV (reference sequence). The J segment lost 4 bases and the V segment lost 2 bases, leaving 1 base of the junction unmatched. The CDR3 has 15 residues. Broader study findings: Later work showed greater clonal expansion in HLA-associated TCR beta chains than in equally common others. The majority of CMV-associated TCR beta chains were reported as apparently HLA-restricted in a later analysis. It was reportedly the case that the classifier diagnosed cytomegalovirus status with high specificity and sensitivity. It was approximately 150 TCR beta chains that were listed as cytomegalovirus-associated.

Use of 60 Vbeta and 13 Jbeta primers characterized the PCR. Here immunoSEQ multiplex PCR was the method, and the copy in TCRdb shows in-frame clones only, minus some. Of tens of thousands of clones listed, approximately 84% are singletons. Of note for this clone: Its antigen is not known.

The TCR sequence derives from a young man in good health and CMV-seronegative. The V and J genes are TRBV27 and TRBJ2-1, with TRBD2 identical over 11 bases. Sequenced input: PBMCs. CDR3 residues: CASSLGTSGYNEQFF. As DNA, the CDR3 is TGTGCCAGCAGTTTAGGGACTAGCGGTTACAATGAGCAGTTCTTC.